This T cell receptor beta chain was obtained from a study of shared clonotypes between healthy human individuals. Study-level background: Every donor yielded three CD4 naive, three CD4 memory, two CD8 naive and one CD8 memory plate. Study-wide points: It was expected that sequencing depth would affect clonotype sharing among donors. Clonotype sharing across a few donors was observed for around 5.1% of naive CD4 clonotypes.

The method was immunoSEQ multiplex PCR; TCRdb's version includes in-frame clones alone and lacks a portion of them. This table has millions of clones, around nine tenths appearing once. Researchers partitioned CD4+ cells into CD45RA+ naive and CD45RA-negative memory subsets. This clone has only one observation. Its target is not known. The CDR3 is made up of 11 amino acids. Per germline, CDR1 PRHDT and CDR2 FYEKMQ (reference sequence). The V end was cut by 5 bases, the J end by 5 bases, with 6 bases between. The sequence came from a man between 18 and 35 years old in good health. V is TRBV13 and J is TRBJ2-5; D is undetermined. Sequencing used naive CD4+ T cells sorted from blood. Sample subset: CD45RA+ positively selected. CDR3 in amino acids: CASSPGETQYF. DNA for the CDR3: TGTGCCAGCAGCCCGGGCGAGACCCAGTACTTC.